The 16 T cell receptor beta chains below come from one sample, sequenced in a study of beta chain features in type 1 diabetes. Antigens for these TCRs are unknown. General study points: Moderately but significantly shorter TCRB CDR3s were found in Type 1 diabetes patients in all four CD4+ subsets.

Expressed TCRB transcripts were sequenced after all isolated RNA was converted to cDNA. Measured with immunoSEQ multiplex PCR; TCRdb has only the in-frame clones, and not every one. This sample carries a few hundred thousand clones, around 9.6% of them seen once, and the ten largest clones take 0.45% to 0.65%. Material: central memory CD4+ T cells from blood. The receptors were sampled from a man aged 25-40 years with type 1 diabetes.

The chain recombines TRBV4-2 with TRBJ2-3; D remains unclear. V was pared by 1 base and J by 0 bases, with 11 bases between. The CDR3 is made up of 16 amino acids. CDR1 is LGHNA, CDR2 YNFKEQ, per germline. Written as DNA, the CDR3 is TGTGCCAGCAGCCAAGCCGGGCGGTTTAGCACAGATACGCAGTATTTT. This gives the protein CASSQAGRFSTDTQYF.

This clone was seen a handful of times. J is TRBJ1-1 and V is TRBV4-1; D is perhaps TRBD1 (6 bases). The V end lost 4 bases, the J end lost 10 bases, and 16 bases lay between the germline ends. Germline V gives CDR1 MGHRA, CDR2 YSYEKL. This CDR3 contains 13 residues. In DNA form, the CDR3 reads TGCGCCAGCAGCCCCGAGGGGGGTCGGGTAGCTTTCTTT. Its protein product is CASSPEGGRVAFF.

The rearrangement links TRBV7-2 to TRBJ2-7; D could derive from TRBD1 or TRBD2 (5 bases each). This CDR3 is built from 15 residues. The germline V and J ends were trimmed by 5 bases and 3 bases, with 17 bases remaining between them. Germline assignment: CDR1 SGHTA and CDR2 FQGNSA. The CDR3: CASSAPGRLFYEQYF. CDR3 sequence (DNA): TGTGCCAGCAGCGCACCGGGACGTCTATTCTACGAGCAGTACTTC.

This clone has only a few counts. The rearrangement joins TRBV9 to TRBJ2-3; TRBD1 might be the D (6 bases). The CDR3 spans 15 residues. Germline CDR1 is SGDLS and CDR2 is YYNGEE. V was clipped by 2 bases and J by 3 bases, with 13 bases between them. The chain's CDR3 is CASSVTGQYTDTQYF. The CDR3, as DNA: TGTGCCAGCAGCGTTACCGGACAGTATACAGATACGCAGTATTTT.

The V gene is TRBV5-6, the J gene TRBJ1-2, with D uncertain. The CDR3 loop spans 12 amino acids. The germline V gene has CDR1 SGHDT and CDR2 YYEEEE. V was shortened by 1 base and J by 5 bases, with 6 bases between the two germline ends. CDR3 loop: CASSLREYGYTF. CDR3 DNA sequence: TGTGCCAGCAGCTTGAGGGAATATGGCTACACCTTC.

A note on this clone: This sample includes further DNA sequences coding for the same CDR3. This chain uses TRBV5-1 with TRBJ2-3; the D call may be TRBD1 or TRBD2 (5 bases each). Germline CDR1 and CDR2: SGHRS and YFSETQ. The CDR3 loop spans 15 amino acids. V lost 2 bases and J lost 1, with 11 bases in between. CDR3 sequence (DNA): TGCGCCAGCAGCTTAGGGACCCAGGGCACAGATACGCAGTATTTT. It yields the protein CASSLGTQGTDTQYF.

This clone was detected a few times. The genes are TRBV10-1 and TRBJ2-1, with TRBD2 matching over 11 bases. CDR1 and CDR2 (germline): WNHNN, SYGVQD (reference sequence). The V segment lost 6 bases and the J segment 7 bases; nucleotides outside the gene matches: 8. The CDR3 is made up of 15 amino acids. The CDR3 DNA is TGCGCCAGCAGACCACTAGCGGGAGATGTAAATGAGCAGTTCTTC. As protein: CASRPLAGDVNEQFF.

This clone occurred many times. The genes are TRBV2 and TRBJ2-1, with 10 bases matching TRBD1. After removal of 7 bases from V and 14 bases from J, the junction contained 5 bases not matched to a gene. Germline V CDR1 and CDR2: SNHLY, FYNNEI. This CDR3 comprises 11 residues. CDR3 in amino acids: CASNPGQGKFF. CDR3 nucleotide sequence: TGTGCCAGCAACCCGGGACAGGGGAAGTTCTTC.

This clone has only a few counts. This chain's CDR3 is CAWSLGRYGSYEQYF. DNA for the CDR3: TGTGCCTGGAGTTTGGGACGGTACGGTTCCTACGAGCAGTACTTC. The chain links TRBV30 to TRBJ2-7; D is possibly TRBD1 or TRBD2 (5 bases each). CDR3 length equals 15 residues. V was trimmed by 2 bases and J by 1 base, leaving 15 bases between them. The germline gives CDR1 GTSNPN, CDR2 SVGIG (reference sequence).

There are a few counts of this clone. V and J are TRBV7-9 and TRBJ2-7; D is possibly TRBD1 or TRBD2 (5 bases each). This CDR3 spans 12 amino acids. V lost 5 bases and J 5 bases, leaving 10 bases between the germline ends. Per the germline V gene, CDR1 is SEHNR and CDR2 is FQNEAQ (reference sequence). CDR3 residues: CASSPRDHEQYF. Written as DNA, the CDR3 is TGTGCCAGCAGCCCACGGGACCACGAGCAGTACTTC.

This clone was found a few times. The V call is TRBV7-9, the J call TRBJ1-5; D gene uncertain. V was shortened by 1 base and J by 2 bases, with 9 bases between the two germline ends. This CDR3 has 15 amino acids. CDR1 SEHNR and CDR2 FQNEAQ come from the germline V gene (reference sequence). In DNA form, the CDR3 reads TGTGCCAGCAGCTTAGTAAGCTTGGGCAATCAGCCCCAGCATTTT. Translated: CASSLVSLGNQPQHF.

DNA of the CDR3: TGTGCCAGCAGCCCCCTAGCGGGAAGCGAGCAGTACTTC. Its translation: CASSPLAGSEQYF. The chain uses TRBV7-9 and TRBJ2-5, with 9 nucleotides matching TRBD2. The last part of the DNA fits TRBJ2-7 better; the J call may be wrong. Looked up from germline, CDR1 is SEHNR and CDR2 is FQNEAQ (reference sequence). CDR3 size: 13 residues.

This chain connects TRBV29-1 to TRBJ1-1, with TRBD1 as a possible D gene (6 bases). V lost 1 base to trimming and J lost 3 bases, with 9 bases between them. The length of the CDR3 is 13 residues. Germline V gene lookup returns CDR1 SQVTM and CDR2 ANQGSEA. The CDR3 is CSVEGTEHTEAFF. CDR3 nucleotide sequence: TGCAGCGTTGAAGGGACAGAGCACACTGAAGCTTTCTTT.

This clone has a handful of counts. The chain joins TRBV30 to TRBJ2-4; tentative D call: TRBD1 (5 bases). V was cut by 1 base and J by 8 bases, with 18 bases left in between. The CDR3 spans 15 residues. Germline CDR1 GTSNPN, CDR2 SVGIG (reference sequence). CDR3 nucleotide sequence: TGTGCCTGGAGTGCCGAGGTCACCACGACAGACATTCAGTACTTC. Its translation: CAWSAEVTTTDIQYF.

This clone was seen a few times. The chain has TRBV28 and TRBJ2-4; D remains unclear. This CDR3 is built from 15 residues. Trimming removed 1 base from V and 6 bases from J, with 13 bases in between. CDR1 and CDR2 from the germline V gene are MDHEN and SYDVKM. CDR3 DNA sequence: TGTGCCAGCAGTTTATTTGGTCCCTGGGGAAACATTCAGTACTTC. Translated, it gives CASSLFGPWGNIQYF.

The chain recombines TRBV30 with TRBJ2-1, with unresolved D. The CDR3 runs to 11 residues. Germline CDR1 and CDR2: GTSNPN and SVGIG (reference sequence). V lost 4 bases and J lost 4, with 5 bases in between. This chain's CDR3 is CAWMGYNEQFF. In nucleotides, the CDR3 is TGTGCCTGGATGGGTTACAATGAGCAGTTCTTC.